This T cell receptor beta chain was captured in a study of blood T cell repertoires in COVID-19. For the study at large: Acute-phase and convalescent COVID-19 samples originated in the United States, Italy and Spain.

Original analysis: Amplification of reference gene primers was used by the study to estimate nucleated cell counts. Clones were sequenced by immunoSEQ multiplex PCR, and TCRdb holds only the in-frame ones, with some missing. Clone size and V and J calls were adopted from that table, with D and trimming inferred from the DNA. The sample records 250,000 or so clones, approximately 84% being singletons. Enrollees, roughly 18 to 95 years old, lived in 24 US areas. The sequenced material came from PBMCs or T cells enriched from blood (not recorded which). The clonotype comes from a man in his fifties who had recovered from COVID-19.

The CDR3 coding sequence is TGTGCCAGCAGTTATTACAGGGGGACTGAAGCTTTCTTT. It encodes CASSYYRGTEAFF. This chain uses TRBV5-4 with TRBJ1-1; 8 positions agree with TRBD1. CDR3 length: 13 residues. The germline V gene has CDR1 SGHNT and CDR2 YYREEE (reference sequence). Trimming cost V 5 bases and J 5 bases; bases outside gene matches: 5.